These 4 T cell receptor beta chains were all obtained from the same sample, sequenced in a study of cytomegalovirus exposure and HLA in healthy donors. Only in-frame clones appear in the TCRdb table, and some are missing; sequencing was by immunoSEQ multiplex PCR. This table has 110,000 or so clones, 88% appearing once. The specimen was PBMCs. All receptors derive from a young man in good health and CMV-seronegative.

Details on this clone: Other DNA sequences in the same sample also yield this CDR3. The V call is TRBV7-2, the J call TRBJ2-3, with TRBD2 matching over 12 bases. The CDR3 totals 16 residues. V lost 5 bases, J lost 3 bases, and 6 bases stayed unmatched. From germline, CDR1 is SGHTA and CDR2 FQGNSA. DNA of the CDR3: TGTGCCAGCAGCCAAAGACTAGCGGGGGTTACAGATACGCAGTATTTT. Its translation: CASSQRLAGVTDTQYF.

V and J are TRBV9 and TRBJ2-2; 10 positions match TRBD2. Germline V gene data show CDR1 as SGDLS and CDR2 as YYNGEE. V lost 5 bases to trimming and J lost 4 bases; unmatched junction nucleotides: 2. The CDR3 totals 14 residues. CDR3 protein: CASRSGRGTGELFF. CDR3 DNA: TGTGCCAGCAGGAGCGGGAGGGGCACCGGGGAGCTGTTTTTT.

The V and J genes are TRBV5-5 and TRBJ2-1, with 9 bases matching TRBD2. The CDR3 has 17 amino acids. The germline gives CDR1 SGHKS, CDR2 YYEKEE (reference sequence). J was trimmed by 8 bases and V by 4 bases; bases with no gene match: 16. CDR3 bases: TGTGCCAGCAGCCAACTGAAAACCGGGACTAGCTCCGATGAGCAGTTCTTC. Translation: CASSQLKTGTSSDEQFF.

The chain is built from TRBV2 and TRBJ2-7, with 11 bases fitting TRBD2. J was trimmed by 2 bases and V by 2 bases; bases with no gene match: 2. This CDR3 is 15 amino acids long. In germline, CDR1 is SNHLY, CDR2 FYNNEI. The CDR3 is CASSELLAGAYEQYF. CDR3 DNA: TGTGCCAGCAGTGAATTACTAGCGGGAGCCTACGAGCAGTACTTC.